This section outlines one T cell receptor (beta chain) sequence together with its context. Its matching antigen is unknown. Primers included in the PCR were 60 Vbeta and 13 Jbeta primers. Generated by immunoSEQ multiplex PCR, the TCRdb table keeps only in-frame clones and is missing some. In the table there are about 170,000 clones, around 80% of which are singletons. These data are taken from a study of cytomegalovirus exposure and HLA in healthy donors. Study-wide findings and caveats: There were reportedly fewer N-insertions in an Asian-associated ancestry cluster than the roughly 670-donor mean, in a later analysis. Donors were assumed by presence/absence analyses to have roughly uniform sequencing depth.

With 8 bases removed from V and 11 bases from J, the gap between germline ends came to 18 bases. The CDR3 has 12 residues. The germline V gene encodes CDR1 MNHEY and CDR2 SVGAGI. The source of this sequence is a woman aged 25 to 39 in good health and CMV-seropositive. The sequenced sample consisted of PBMCs. This chain joins TRBV6-5 and TRBJ1-1; TRBD1 might be the D (6 bases). The CDR3 DNA sequence: TGTGCCAGCGCCCTTAAACAGGGAACCGCTTTCTTT. Its protein is CASALKQGTAFF.